The 21 T cell receptor beta chains below were found in one sample sequenced in a study of T-cell memory formation after mild COVID-19. TCRdb called the 5' RACE reads again in MiXCR, with one record for every CDR3 protein. The profile shows under 450,000 distinct CDR3 sequences, under 25% of them singletons. Material: PBMCs or a T cell subset sorted from them (not recorded which). The receptors shown here come from an adult woman who had mild COVID-19 (a few samples of this study predate the infection). Cell type and time point are not known.

This clonotype came up a few times. The chain carries TRBV4-2 and TRBJ1-1; TRBD1 is a possible D gene (6 bases). The CDR3 has 17 amino acids. The germline V gene has CDR1 LGHNA and CDR2 YNFKEQ. V gave up 3 bases and J gave up 1 base, with 18 bases separating them. Here the CDR3 reads CASSHSAVGGRNTEAFF. As DNA, the CDR3 is TGTGCCAGCAGCCATTCCGCAGTAGGGGGAAGGAACACTGAAGCTTTCTTT.

This clonotype was seen at least ten times. The chain uses TRBV5-1 and TRBJ2-7; D is tentatively TRBD1 or TRBD2 (7 bases each). The ends were cut back, 4 bases at V and 1 base at J, with 12 bases in the middle. In germline, CDR1 is SGHRS, CDR2 YFSETQ. The length of the CDR3 is 14 residues. The CDR3 coding sequence is TGCGCCAGCAGCGATCAGGGGGGGTCCTACGAGCAGTACTTC. Its translation: CASSDQGGSYEQYF.

J is TRBJ1-2 and V is TRBV7-9, with D perhaps matching TRBD1 (5 bases). With 5 bases removed from V and 7 bases from J, the gap between germline ends came to 20 bases. Looked up from germline, CDR1 is SEHNR and CDR2 is FQNEAQ (reference sequence). The CDR3 loop spans 15 amino acids. The chain's CDR3 is CASSTLVGPGSGYTF. Here the CDR3 DNA reads TGTGCCAGCAGCACCTTAGTGGGACCGGGTTCTGGCTACACCTTC.

The chain couples TRBV7-9 to TRBJ1-2, with D possibly TRBD1 on 5 matching bases. The CDR3 consists of 15 residues. Germline-derived CDR1 and CDR2 are SEHNR and FQNEAQ (reference sequence). V lost 0 bases and J lost 4, with 12 bases in between. CDR3 loop: CASSLAAGHSYGYTF. Written as DNA, the CDR3 is TGTGCCAGCAGCTTAGCAGCTGGACACAGCTATGGCTACACCTTC.

This clonotype was seen a handful of times. This chain joins TRBV7-2 and TRBJ1-1, with D uncertain. There are 14 residues in the CDR3. Germline lookup yields CDR1 SGHTA and CDR2 FQGNSA. Trimming left V 3 bases short and J 5 bases short, with 13 bases between. Here the CDR3 reads CASSFTQVGTEAFF. CDR3 nucleotide sequence: TGTGCCAGCAGCTTTACCCAAGTAGGTACTGAAGCTTTCTTT.

This chain connects TRBV15 to TRBJ2-2; D not certain. The germline V gene has CDR1 LNHNV and CDR2 YYDKDF (reference sequence). The CDR3 has 16 residues. V was trimmed by 0 bases and J by 3 bases, leaving 11 bases between them. The CDR3 region has the DNA TGTGCCACCAGCAGAGATCGGCGGCGCGACACCGGGGAGCTGTTTTTT. Translating gives CATSRDRRRDTGELFF.

The rearrangement uses TRBV5-1 and TRBJ1-6; a possible D gene is TRBD1 (5 bases). Per the germline V gene, CDR1 is SGHRS and CDR2 is YFSETQ. V was clipped by 4 bases and J by 13 bases, with 21 bases between them. The CDR3 has 15 residues. The CDR3 DNA reads TGCGCCAGCAGCGCAGGACCGGGACTCGTCAATCCCCTCCACTTT. Translation gives CASSAGPGLVNPLHF.

V usage is TRBV7-2 and J usage is TRBJ2-5; maybe TRBD1 (7 bases). Germline V CDR1 and CDR2: SGHTA, FQGNSA. The CDR3 has 17 residues. V was shortened by 8 bases and J by 5 bases, with 27 bases between the two germline ends. This CDR3 is CASLRGTNRGPTETQYF. The CDR3 nucleotides read TGTGCCAGCCTTCGGGGGACGAACAGGGGCCCTACGGAGACCCAGTACTTC. Combining the CDR3 with reference TRBV7-2 and TRBJ2-5 gives the whole variable domain GAGVSQSPSNKVTEKGKDVELRCDPISGHTALYWYRQSLGQGLEFLIYFQGNSAPDKSGLPSDRFSAERTGGSVSTLTIQRTQQEDSAVYLCASLRGTNRGPTETQYFGPGTRLLVL.

V and J are TRBV9 and TRBJ2-1, with 7 nucleotides matching TRBD2. Germline values: CDR1 SGDLS, CDR2 YYNGEE. The trim removed 0 bases at V and 0 bases at J, leaving 0 bases unmatched. CDR3 size: 15 residues. CDR3 sequence (DNA): TGTGCCAGCAGCGTAGAGCGGGACTCCTACAATGAGCAGTTCTTC. Amino acids: CASSVERDSYNEQFF.

The genes are TRBV12-3 or TRBV12-4 and TRBJ2-7, with 11 positions matching TRBD2. CDR3 length: 14 amino acids. V gave up 5 bases and J gave up 5 bases; unmatched junction bases: 5. CDR3 bases: TGTGCCAGCAGTCCTAGCGGGAGGCTCAACGAGCAGTACTTC. Translating it yields CASSPSGRLNEQYF.

This clonotype has a handful of counts. The chain links TRBV30 to TRBJ2-7; D assignment may be TRBD1 or TRBD2 (5 bases each). Germline CDR1 is GTSNPN and CDR2 is SVGIG (reference sequence). The CDR3 loop spans 12 amino acids. Trimming removed 2 bases at V and 6 bases at J, with 11 bases between. This CDR3 is CAWSLRGPEQYF. Here the CDR3 DNA reads TGTGCCTGGAGTCTCCGGGGCCCCGAGCAGTACTTC. Together with reference TRBV30 and TRBJ2-7, the CDR3 gives the full variable domain: SQTIHQWPATLVQPVGSPLSLECTVEGTSNPNLYWYRQAAGRGLQLLFYSVGIGQISSEVPQNLSASRPQDRQFILSSKKLLLSDSGFYLCAWSLRGPEQYFGPGTRLTVT.

This clonotype was seen a handful of times. This chain links TRBV10-2 with TRBJ2-7; 10 bases agree with TRBD1. The germline CDR1 and CDR2 sequences are WSHSY and SAAADI. Unmatched junction bases numbered 8, after V lost 3 bases and J lost 6 bases. The CDR3 sequence is 15 residues long. This CDR3 reads CASSDQTGGRFEQYF. CDR3 nucleotides: TGCGCCAGCAGTGACCAGACAGGGGGCAGGTTCGAGCAGTACTTC.

The chain recombines TRBV13 with TRBJ1-5; maybe TRBD1 (6 bases). Germline assignment: CDR1 PRHDT and CDR2 FYEKMQ (reference sequence). CDR3 length: 13 residues. The V and J ends lost 4 bases and 6 bases respectively, with 10 bases between them. The CDR3 DNA follows: TGTGCCAGCAGCTCCCAGGGGTTTCAGCCCCAGCATTTT. Translated, it gives CASSSQGFQPQHF.

This chain uses TRBV7-9 with TRBJ2-1, with TRBD2 as a possible D gene (6 bases). The CDR3 covers 13 residues. With 3 bases removed from V and 7 bases from J, the gap between germline ends came to 10 bases. Germline V lookup: CDR1 SEHNR, CDR2 FQNEAQ (reference sequence). This CDR3 reads CASSFLEGNEQFF. CDR3 sequence (DNA): TGTGCCAGCAGCTTTTTGGAGGGGAATGAGCAGTTCTTC.

The table lists this clonotype with a few counts. This chain joins TRBV24-1 and TRBJ2-7; 9 positions agree with TRBD2. V was pared by 4 bases and J by 5 bases, with 5 bases of the junction left unmatched. CDR1 is KGHDR and CDR2 is SFDVKD in the germline V gene. The CDR3 runs to 14 residues. CDR3 DNA: TGTGCCACCAGTGACTCGGGACTAGCTAACGAGCAGTACTTC. Translating it yields CATSDSGLANEQYF.

The genes are TRBV7-9 and TRBJ2-7, with 9 bases aligning to TRBD1. J was trimmed by 0 bases and V by 5 bases; bases with no gene match: 8. The germline gives CDR1 SEHNR, CDR2 FQNEAQ (reference sequence). The CDR3 consists of 16 residues. The CDR3 is CASSAPRDRDSYEQYF. DNA of the CDR3: TGTGCCAGCAGCGCCCCCCGGGACAGGGACTCCTACGAGCAGTACTTC.

This chain uses TRBV6-6 with TRBJ2-2; TRBD2 matches at 11 bases. The CDR3 length is 15 residues. Germline V gives CDR1 MNHNY, CDR2 SVGAGI (reference sequence). The J segment lost 3 bases and the V segment lost 5 bases, leaving 2 bases of the junction unmatched. This CDR3 reads CASSKGLADTGELFF. DNA for the CDR3: TGTGCCAGCAGTAAGGGACTAGCGGACACCGGGGAGCTGTTTTTT.

This clonotype showed up just a few times. The DNA for the CDR3 is TGTGCCAGCAGCTCGGTCGGGCGCTCATCCTACAATGAGCAGTTCTTC. Translating it yields CASSSVGRSSYNEQFF. The chain combines TRBV7-9 with TRBJ2-1; D ambiguous. V was cut by 4 bases and J by 1 base, with 14 bases left in between. The germline V gene has CDR1 SEHNR and CDR2 FQNEAQ (reference sequence). This CDR3 contains 16 residues.

The table lists this clonotype with a few counts. V usage is TRBV9 and J usage is TRBJ1-4; D is uncertain. Trimming left V 0 bases short and J 6 bases short, with 9 bases between. This CDR3 is 14 amino acids long. CDR1 is SGDLS, CDR2 YYNGEE, per germline. CDR3 nucleotides: TGTGCCAGCAGCGTAGCCGTCGGAGATGAAAAACTGTTTTTT. This translates into CASSVAVGDEKLFF.

This clonotype was counted at least ten times. This rearrangement joins TRBV6-5 to TRBJ1-1; weak D call: TRBD1 (5 bases). Germline V gene sequence: CDR1 MNHEY, CDR2 SVGAGI. The CDR3 runs to 15 residues. Trimming cost V 0 bases and J 4 bases, with 12 bases left between them. The CDR3 spells CASSYSRGWGTEAFF. CDR3 nucleotide sequence: TGTGCCAGCAGTTACTCGAGGGGTTGGGGCACTGAAGCTTTCTTT.

This clonotype turned up a few times. The chain has TRBV7-9 and TRBJ2-7, with unresolved D. CDR3 length: 13 residues. V was trimmed by 8 bases and J by 6 bases, leaving 17 bases between them. Germline CDR1 is SEHNR and CDR2 is FQNEAQ (reference sequence). The CDR3 is CASSPKERREQYF. CDR3 sequence (DNA): TGTGCCAGCTCCCCCAAGGAGCGCCGCGAGCAGTACTTC.